This TCR beta chain was found in a study of T cells expressing NK-cell markers. Whole-study context: Just one sequenced donor of eight was HCMV-seronegative, while seven were seropositive. General observations from the study: Once again these clonotypes came out on top in the CD3+CD56-NKG2C+ fraction of several donors.

Generation of TCR beta cDNA was performed by 5'RACE template switching incorporating UMIs. Each CDR3 protein gets one entry in TCRdb, which reprocessed the 5' RACE reads and gives no DNA. The listing records 200,000 to 300,000 distinct CDR3 sequences. Turning to this clonotype: No antigen is known for it.

Per the germline V gene, CDR1 is SQVTM and CDR2 is ANQGSEA. The CDR3 runs 13 residues. The chain has TRBV29-1 and TRBJ2-2; the D call of TRBD2 rests on TCRdb alone, since no DNA is present to check it. Sequencing was performed on blood T cells: a sorted CD56 or NKG2C T cell subset, CD4+ or CD8+ T cells, or bulk PBMC T cells (not recorded which). This TCR was sampled from a man between 18 and 35 years old in good health. CDR3 residues: CSVVPGGAGELFF.